This T cell receptor beta chain was found in a study of CD8 T cells in Susac syndrome (dated by TCRdb to the late 2010s). With respect to the entire study: The study used repertoire sequencing to test whether antigen drove CD8+ T cell activation and differentiation in Susac syndrome.

Peripheral blood CD8+ and CD4+ T cells from healthy donors, Susac syndrome patients and multiple sclerosis patients were profiled using high-throughput TCR beta sequencing. Treatment-naive patients with stable or active relapsing-remitting disease fulfilling revised McDonald criteria were used as multiple sclerosis controls. Bulk CD8+ and CD4+ T cells were purified by magnetic negative isolation, while CD8+ TEMRA cells were enriched using FACS. Blood was collected in EDTA tubes and processed within 24 hours, with PBMCs isolated through density gradient centrifugation. PBMCs destined for TCR sequencing were cryopreserved in liquid nitrogen and later thawed in a 37 °C water bath. The sorted or isolated CD4+, CD8+ and CD8+ TEMRA cells reached a purity of at least 90%. RNA was extracted using the RNeasy kit, and about 0.45 to 1 microgram was reverse transcribed with random hexamers. The immunoSEQ multiplex PCR assay, which covers 54 Vbeta and 13 Jbeta segments, was used to amplify TCR beta CDR3 regions. PCR amplification bias was corrected by using a synthetic template baseline for primer optimization and computational correction. Turning to the authors' computational methods: Reads were assigned to V, D and J genes according to IMGT and analyzed in immunoSEQ Analyzer, with only productive sequences retained. Clonality was computed as one minus Shannon entropy normalized by log2 of the number of productive unique sequences. For each patient and control, public and private clones were evaluated among the 100 most prevalent clones. A clone was defined as Susac-specific if it was absent from the healthy and MS cohorts, from over 1,000 published viral clones and from other ImmuneACCESS disease sequences. TCRdb reprocessing: public reads trimmed at Q25 with fastp, clones called with MiXCR, in-frame beta chains kept. Under each unique CDR3 protein, matching rows form one entry showing the most common genes and DNA. The authors' filters were not applied to this entry. The sample data list approximately 200,000 distinct CDR3 sequences, and roughly 95% of these were observed just once. The top ten hold roughly 0.095% of the sample.

The full study reports these points: The number of individuals in the TCR sequencing and HLA analysis was acknowledged as relatively small.

Note on this clonotype: It lacks a known antigen. The record has no base qualities; no much larger clone is one base away.

This clonotype was obtained from a human donor with multiple sclerosis. Sequencing input: CD4+ T cells from PBMCs.

CDR3 reads: CAWSNALANEQFF. The DNA reads as follows: TGTGCCTGGAGCAATGCTCTAGCCAATGAGCAGTTCTTC. Rearrangement joined TRBV30 to TRBJ2-1, with TRBD2 as a weak D call on 5 bases. V and J lose 3 bases and 6 bases, and a span of 12 bases separates them. CDR1 and CDR2 were assigned from the germline V gene (reference sequence) as GTSNPN and SVGIG. The cysteine opens and the phenylalanine closes a CDR3 of 13 amino acids. The DNA shown is the 39-base CDR3, in frame from base 1.